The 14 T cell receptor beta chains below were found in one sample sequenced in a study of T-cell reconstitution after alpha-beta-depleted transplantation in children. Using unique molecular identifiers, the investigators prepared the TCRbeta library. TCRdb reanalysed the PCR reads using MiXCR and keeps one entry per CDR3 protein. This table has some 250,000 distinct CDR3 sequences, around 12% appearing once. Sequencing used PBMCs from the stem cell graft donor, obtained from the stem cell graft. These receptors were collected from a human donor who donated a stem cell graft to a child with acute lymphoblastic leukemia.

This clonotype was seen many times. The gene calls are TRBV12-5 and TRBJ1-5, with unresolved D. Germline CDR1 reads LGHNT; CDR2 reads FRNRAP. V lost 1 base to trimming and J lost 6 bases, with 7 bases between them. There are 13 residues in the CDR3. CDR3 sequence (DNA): TGTGCTAGTGGTTTGGAAATAGGTCAGCCCCAGCATTTT. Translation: CASGLEIGQPQHF.

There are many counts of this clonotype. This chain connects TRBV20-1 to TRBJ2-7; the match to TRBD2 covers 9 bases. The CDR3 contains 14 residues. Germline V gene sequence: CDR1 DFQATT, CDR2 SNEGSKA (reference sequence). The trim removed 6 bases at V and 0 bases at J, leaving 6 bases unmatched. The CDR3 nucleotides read TGCAGTGCATCTAAAGCGGGAGGCTCCTACGAGCAGTACTTC. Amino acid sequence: CSASKAGGSYEQYF.

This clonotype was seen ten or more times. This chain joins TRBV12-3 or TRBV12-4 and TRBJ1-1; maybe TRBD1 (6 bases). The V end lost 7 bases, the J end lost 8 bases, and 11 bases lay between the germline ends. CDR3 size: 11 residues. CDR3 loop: CASTPGQEAFF. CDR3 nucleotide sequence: TGTGCCAGCACTCCCGGACAGGAAGCTTTCTTT.

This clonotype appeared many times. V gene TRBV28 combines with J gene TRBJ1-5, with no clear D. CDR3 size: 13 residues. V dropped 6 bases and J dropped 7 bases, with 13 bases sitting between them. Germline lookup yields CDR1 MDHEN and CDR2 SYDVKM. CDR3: CASSMRGPQPQHF. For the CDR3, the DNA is TGTGCCAGCAGCATGCGGGGTCCCCAGCCCCAGCATTTT.

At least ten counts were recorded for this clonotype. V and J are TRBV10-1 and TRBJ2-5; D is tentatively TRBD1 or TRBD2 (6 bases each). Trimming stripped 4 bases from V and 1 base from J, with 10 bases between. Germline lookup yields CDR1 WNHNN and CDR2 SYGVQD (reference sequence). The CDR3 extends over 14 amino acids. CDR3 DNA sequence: TGCGCCAGCAGTGCTAGGGGGGCCCAAGAGACCCAGTACTTC. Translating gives CASSARGAQETQYF.

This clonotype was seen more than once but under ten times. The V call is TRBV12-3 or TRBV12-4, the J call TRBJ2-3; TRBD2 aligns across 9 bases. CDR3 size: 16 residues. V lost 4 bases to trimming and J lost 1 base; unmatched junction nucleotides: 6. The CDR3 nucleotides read TGTGCCAGCAGTTCTTTTAGCGGGAGAGGCACAGATACGCAGTATTTT. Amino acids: CASSSFSGRGTDTQYF.

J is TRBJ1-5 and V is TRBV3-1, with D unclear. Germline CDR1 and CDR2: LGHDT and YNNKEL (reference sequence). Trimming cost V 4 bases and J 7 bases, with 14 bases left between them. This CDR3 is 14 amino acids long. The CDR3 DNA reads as TGTGCCAGCAGCCCAGAGAGGGTAGGGCAGCCCCAGCATTTT. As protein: CASSPERVGQPQHF.

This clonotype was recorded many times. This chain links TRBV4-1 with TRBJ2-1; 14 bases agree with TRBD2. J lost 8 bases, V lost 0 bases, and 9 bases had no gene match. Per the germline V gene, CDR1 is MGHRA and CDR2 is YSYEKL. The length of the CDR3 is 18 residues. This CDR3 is CASSQDRLAGGRADEQFF. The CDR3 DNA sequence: TGCGCCAGCAGCCAAGATCGACTAGCGGGGGGGCGAGCTGATGAGCAGTTCTTC.

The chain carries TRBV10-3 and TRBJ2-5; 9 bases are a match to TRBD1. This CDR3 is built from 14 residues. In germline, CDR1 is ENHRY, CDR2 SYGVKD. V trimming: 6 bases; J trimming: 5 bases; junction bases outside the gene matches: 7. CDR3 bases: TGTGCCATCAGAGAGGACAGGGGAGGGGAGACCCAGTACTTC. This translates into CAIREDRGGETQYF.

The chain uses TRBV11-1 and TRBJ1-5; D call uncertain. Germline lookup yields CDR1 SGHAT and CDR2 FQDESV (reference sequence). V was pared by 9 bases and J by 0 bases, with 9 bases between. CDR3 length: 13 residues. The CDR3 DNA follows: TGTGCCAGTCGGAGTTATAGCAATCAGCCCCAGCATTTT. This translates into CASRSYSNQPQHF.

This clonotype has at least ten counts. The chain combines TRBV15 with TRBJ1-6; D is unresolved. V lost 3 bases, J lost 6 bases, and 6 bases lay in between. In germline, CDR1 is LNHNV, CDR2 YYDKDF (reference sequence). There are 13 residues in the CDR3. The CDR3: CATSSVINSPLHF. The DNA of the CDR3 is TGTGCCACCAGCAGCGTCATTAATTCACCCCTCCACTTT.

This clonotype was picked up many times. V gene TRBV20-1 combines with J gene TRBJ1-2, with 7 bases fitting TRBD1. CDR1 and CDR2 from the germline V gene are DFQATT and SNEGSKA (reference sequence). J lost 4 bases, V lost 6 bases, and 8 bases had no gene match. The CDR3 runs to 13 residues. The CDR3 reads CSAPGGAPYGYTF. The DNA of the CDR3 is TGCAGTGCGCCAGGGGGGGCCCCCTATGGCTACACCTTC.

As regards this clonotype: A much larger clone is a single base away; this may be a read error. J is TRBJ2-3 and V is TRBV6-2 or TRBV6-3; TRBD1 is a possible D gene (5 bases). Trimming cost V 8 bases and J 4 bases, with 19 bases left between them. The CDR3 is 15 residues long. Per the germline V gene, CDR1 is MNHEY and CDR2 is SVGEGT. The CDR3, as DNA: TGTGCCAGCGATCGTACAGGAGAACACCCAGATACGCAGTATTTT. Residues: CASDRTGEHPDTQYF.

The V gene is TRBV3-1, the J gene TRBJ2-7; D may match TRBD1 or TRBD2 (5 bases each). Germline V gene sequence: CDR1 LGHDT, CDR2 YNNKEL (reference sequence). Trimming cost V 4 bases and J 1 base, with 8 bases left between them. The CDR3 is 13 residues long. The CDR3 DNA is TGTGCCAGCAGCCGATGGGGGTCCTACGAGCAGTACTTC. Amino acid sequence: CASSRWGSYEQYF.